The rows below give T cell receptor beta chains drawn from one sample of a study of T cells after yellow fever vaccination. Using its own MiXCR run on the 5' RACE reads, TCRdb lists one record per CDR3 protein. The data contain 200,000 to 300,000 distinct CDR3 sequences, over 6.5% of them seen just once; the ten biggest clones take up around 1%. This material consisted of CD4+ T cells sorted from PBMCs, taken on the day of the yellow fever booster vaccination. Source of these receptors: a man in his thirties or forties who received the YFV17D yellow fever vaccine. Both conserved end residues are trimmed from each CDR3. The order of the fields is V gene, J gene, CDR3 protein.

>TRBV7-2|TRBJ2-7
ASSLGTSGTSYEQY
>TRBV14|TRBJ2-1
ASSLDRLGEQF
>TRBV20-1|TRBJ2-7
SARMSAYEQY
>TRBV5-1|TRBJ2-1
ASSRTGETYNEQF
>TRBV7-9|TRBJ2-5
ASNLRGDGETQY
>TRBV9|TRBJ2-3
ASSVSDRATDTQY
>TRBV5-1|TRBJ2-7
ASSFAGEEQY
>TRBV20-1|TRBJ2-5
SAHWISGTPETQY
>TRBV19|TRBJ1-1
ASSTSTGMNTEAF
>TRBV10-3|TRBJ1-6
AISESGQGYSPLH
>TRBV3-1|TRBJ2-1
ASSHQGPETFNEQF
>TRBV6-5|TRBJ1-6
ASLPYQSVPLH
>TRBV5-1|TRBJ2-7
ASSSTGYEQY
>TRBV7-2|TRBJ2-5
ASSQGPTETQY
>TRBV10-3|TRBJ2-7
ATQVNYEQY
>TRBV2|TRBJ2-5
ASTGTGRRETQY
>TRBV20-1|TRBJ2-5
SARAETQY
>TRBV19|TRBJ2-1
ASRPASGSYNEQF
>TRBV5-1|TRBJ2-3
ASSLTTLSTDTQY
>TRBV11-1|TRBJ1-5
ASSLSAGLNQPQH
>TRBV28|TRBJ1-5
GSSYYWDGAGSQPQH
>TRBV5-6|TRBJ2-1
ASSFLAGANEQF
>TRBV7-2|TRBJ2-4
ASSPGLAGGTGGIQY
>TRBV5-6|TRBJ2-4
ASSLQGEKNIQY
>TRBV7-2|TRBJ2-7
ASSLRTGGSYEQY
>TRBV3-1|TRBJ2-1
ASSQVGLAPYNEQF
>TRBV5-1|TRBJ1-1
SSSSEGGRSAEAF
>TRBV7-9|TRBJ2-5
ASSFQGNQETQY
>TRBV20-1|TRBJ2-1
SARHGAGGSYNEQF
>TRBV18|TRBJ2-1
ASSPPGGLNEQF
>TRBV20-1|TRBJ1-2
SARPIPGQGNDNYGYT
>TRBV29-1|TRBJ2-7
SDRQWSSYEQY
>TRBV19|TRBJ2-1
ASSPMRASYNEQF
>TRBV14|TRBJ2-1
ASSQKVGGGGSYNEQF
>TRBV20-1|TRBJ2-5
SARWREKQETQY
>TRBV7-9|TRBJ1-4
ASSKRREDEKLF
>TRBV7-8|TRBJ2-2
ASSFGGRGELF
>TRBV24-1|TRBJ2-3
ATSDPRSGAGGDTQY
>TRBV10-3|TRBJ2-7
AISESRTGGMDEQY
>TRBV9|TRBJ2-3
ASSVTSGIDTQY
>TRBV10-3|TRBJ2-1
ATAEQGSNNLSYNEQF
>TRBV19|TRBJ2-3
ASSSQGDARGTDTQY
>TRBV12-3/TRBV12-4|TRBJ1-2
ASSSNGGKGGYT
>TRBV12-3/TRBV12-4|TRBJ2-4
ASSRSGNVARNIQY
>TRBV5-1|TRBJ2-3
ASSLSTGLTDTQY
>TRBV29-1|TRBJ2-1
SALPTSGYYNEQF
>TRBV6-5|TRBJ1-1
ASSSASFRGAAF
>TRBV29-1|TRBJ2-5
STDGPKARETQY
>TRBV7-9|TRBJ2-7
ASSPNYEQY
>TRBV12-3/TRBV12-4|TRBJ2-1
ASSPDRGPYNEQF
>TRBV6-5|TRBJ2-1
ASSYRKRDNEQF
>TRBV7-9|TRBJ2-7
ASSLEGVRHEQY
>TRBV28|TRBJ2-4
ASRAGWGAKNIQY
>TRBV6-2/TRBV6-3|TRBJ2-5
ASSYSSRGRYQETQY
>TRBV6-1|TRBJ2-1
ASRDQLAGVRNEQF
>TRBV11-3|TRBJ2-1
ASSPRSGSVYNEQF
>TRBV7-3|TRBJ2-1
ASSLSAVYNEQF
>TRBV3-1|TRBJ2-5
ASSQERTVQETQY
>TRBV10-3|TRBJ1-6
AISESLTGRSPLH
>TRBV5-1|TRBJ2-7
ASSLRSSHEQY